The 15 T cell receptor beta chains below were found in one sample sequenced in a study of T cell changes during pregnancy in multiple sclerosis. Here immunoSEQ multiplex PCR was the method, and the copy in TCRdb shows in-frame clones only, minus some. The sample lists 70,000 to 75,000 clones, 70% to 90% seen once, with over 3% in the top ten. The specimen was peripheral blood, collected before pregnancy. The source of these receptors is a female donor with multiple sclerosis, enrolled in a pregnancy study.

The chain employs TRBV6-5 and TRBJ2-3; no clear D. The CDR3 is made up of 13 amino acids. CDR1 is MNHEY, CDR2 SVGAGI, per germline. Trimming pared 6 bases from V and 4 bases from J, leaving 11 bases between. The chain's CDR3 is CASSLTGPDTQYF. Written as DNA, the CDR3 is TGTGCCAGCAGCCTGACTGGTCCAGATACGCAGTATTTT.

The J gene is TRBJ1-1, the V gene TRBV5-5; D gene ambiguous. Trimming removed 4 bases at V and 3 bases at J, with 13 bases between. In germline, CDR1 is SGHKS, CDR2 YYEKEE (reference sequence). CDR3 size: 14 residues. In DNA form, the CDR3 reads TGTGCCAGCAGCCAGCGTGCGTTTGACACTGAAGCTTTCTTT. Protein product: CASSQRAFDTEAFF.

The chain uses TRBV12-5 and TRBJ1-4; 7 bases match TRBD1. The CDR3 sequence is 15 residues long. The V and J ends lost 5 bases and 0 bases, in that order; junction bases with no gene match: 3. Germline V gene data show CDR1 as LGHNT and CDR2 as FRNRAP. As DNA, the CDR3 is TGTGCTAGTGGTGGACAGGTCGCAACTAATGAAAAACTGTTTTTT. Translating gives CASGGQVATNEKLFF.

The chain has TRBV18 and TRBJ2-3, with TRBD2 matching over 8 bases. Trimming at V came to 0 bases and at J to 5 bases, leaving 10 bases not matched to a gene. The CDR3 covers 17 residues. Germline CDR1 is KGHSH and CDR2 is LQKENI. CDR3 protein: CASSPPPIYGGGDTQYF. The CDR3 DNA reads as TGTGCCAGCTCACCACCCCCGATTTACGGGGGGGGAGATACGCAGTATTTT.

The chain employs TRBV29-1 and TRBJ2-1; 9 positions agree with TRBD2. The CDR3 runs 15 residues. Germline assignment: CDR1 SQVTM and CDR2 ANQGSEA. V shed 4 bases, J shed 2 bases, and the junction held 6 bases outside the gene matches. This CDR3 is CSVASLAGTYNEQFF. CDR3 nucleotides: TGCAGCGTTGCGAGTCTAGCGGGGACCTACAATGAGCAGTTCTTC.

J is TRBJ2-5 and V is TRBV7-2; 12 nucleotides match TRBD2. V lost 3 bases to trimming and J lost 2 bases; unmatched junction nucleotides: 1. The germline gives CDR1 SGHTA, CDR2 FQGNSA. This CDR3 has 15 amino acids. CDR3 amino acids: CASSFTSGGQETQYF. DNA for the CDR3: TGTGCCAGCAGCTTCACTAGCGGGGGGCAAGAGACCCAGTACTTC. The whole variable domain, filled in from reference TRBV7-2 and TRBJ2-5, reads GAGVSQSPSNKVTEKGKDVELRCDPISGHTALYWYRQSLGQGLEFLIYFQGNSAPDKSGLPSDRFSAERTGGSVSTLTIQRTQQEDSAVYLCASSFTSGGQETQYFGPGTRLLVL.

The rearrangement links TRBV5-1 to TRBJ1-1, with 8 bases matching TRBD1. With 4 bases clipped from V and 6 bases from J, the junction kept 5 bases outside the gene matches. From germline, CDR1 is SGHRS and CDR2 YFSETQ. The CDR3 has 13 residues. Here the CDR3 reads CASSPTGVAEAFF. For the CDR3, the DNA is TGCGCCAGCAGCCCGACAGGGGTTGCTGAAGCTTTCTTT.

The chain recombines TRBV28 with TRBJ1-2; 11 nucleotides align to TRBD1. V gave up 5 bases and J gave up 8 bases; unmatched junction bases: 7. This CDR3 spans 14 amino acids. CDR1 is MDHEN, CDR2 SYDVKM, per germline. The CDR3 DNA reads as TGTGCCAGCAGTGTCGGACAGGGGGCGAAAGGCTACACCTTC. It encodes CASSVGQGAKGYTF.

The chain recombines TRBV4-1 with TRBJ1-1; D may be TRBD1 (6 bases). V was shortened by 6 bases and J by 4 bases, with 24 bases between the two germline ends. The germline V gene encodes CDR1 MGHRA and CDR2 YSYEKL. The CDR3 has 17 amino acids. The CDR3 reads CASRRAGEGSRVTEAFF. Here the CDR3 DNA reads TGCGCCAGCAGACGAGCAGGGGAAGGTAGCAGGGTCACTGAAGCTTTCTTT.

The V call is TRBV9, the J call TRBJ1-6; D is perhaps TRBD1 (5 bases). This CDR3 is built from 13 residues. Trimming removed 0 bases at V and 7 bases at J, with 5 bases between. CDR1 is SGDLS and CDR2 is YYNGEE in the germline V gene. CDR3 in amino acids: CASSVGGNSPLHF. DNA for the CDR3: TGTGCCAGCAGCGTAGGGGGCAATTCACCCCTCCACTTT.

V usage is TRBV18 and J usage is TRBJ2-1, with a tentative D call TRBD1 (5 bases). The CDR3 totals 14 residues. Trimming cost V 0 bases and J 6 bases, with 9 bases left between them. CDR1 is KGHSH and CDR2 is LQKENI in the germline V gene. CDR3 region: CASSPPMTVNEQFF. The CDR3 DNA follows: TGTGCCAGCTCACCACCGATGACAGTCAATGAGCAGTTCTTC.

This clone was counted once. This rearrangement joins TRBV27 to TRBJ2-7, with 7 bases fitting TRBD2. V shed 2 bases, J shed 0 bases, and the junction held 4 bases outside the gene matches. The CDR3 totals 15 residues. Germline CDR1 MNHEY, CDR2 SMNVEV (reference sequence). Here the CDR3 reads CASSLVGGSSYEQYF. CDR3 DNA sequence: TGTGCCAGCAGTTTAGTCGGCGGGAGCTCCTACGAGCAGTACTTC.

This CDR3 is CASSSGTQYF. In DNA form, the CDR3 reads TGTGCCAGCAGCTCAGGGACCCAGTACTTC. The genes are TRBV7-6 and TRBJ2-5; D is unresolved. The CDR3 extends over 10 amino acids. CDR1 is SGHVS, CDR2 FNYEAQ, per germline. Trimming removed 4 bases at V and 7 bases at J, with 4 bases between.

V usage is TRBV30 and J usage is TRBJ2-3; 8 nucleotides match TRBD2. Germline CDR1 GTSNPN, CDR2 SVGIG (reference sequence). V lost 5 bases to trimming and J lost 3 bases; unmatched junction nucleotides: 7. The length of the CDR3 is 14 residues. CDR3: CAWVFSSGTDTQYF. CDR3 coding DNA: TGTGCCTGGGTTTTCTCTAGCGGGACAGATACGCAGTATTTT.

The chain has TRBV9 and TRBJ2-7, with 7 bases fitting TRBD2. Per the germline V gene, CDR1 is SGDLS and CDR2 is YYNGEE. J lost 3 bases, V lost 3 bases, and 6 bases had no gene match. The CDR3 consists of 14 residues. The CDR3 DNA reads TGTGCCAGCAGCGCTAGCGGAGAGGGCTACGAGCAGTACTTC. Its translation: CASSASGEGYEQYF.